The 20 T cell receptor beta chains listed next were all sequenced from one sample in a study of shared clonotypes between healthy human individuals. Clones were sequenced by immunoSEQ multiplex PCR, and TCRdb holds only the in-frame ones, with some missing. The table lists millions of clones, 85% to 95% of them singletons. Sequenced material: naive CD4+ T cells sorted from blood. As to subset: CD45RA+ positively selected. These receptors were taken from a man between 18 and 29 years old in good health.

This chain links TRBV18 with TRBJ2-2; D may be TRBD1 or TRBD2 (6 bases each). This CDR3 comprises 17 residues. The V gene's germline CDR1 is KGHSH and CDR2 LQKENI. Deletions cut 0 bases from V and 6 bases from J, with 17 bases between. CDR3 DNA: TGTGCCAGCTCACCACCTCGTCCGGGGGCCCCCGCCGGGGAGCTGTTTTTT. It specifies CASSPPRPGAPAGELFF.

To note about this clone: Other DNA sequences in this sample translate to the same CDR3. This chain links TRBV5-4 with TRBJ2-5, with 15 bases matching TRBD2. The germline gives CDR1 SGHNT, CDR2 YYREEE (reference sequence). This CDR3 region has 16 residues. The ends lost 2 bases at V and 5 bases at J; junction bases unmatched: 4. The CDR3 sequence is CASSFGLAGGQETQYF. The CDR3 DNA follows: TGTGCCAGCAGCTTCGGACTAGCGGGGGGGCAGGAGACCCAGTACTTC.

This sequence joins TRBV19 and TRBJ2-3; possible D gene TRBD2, 5 bases. Germline V gene lookup returns CDR1 LNHDA and CDR2 SQIVND (reference sequence). This CDR3 region has 12 residues. V lost 3 bases and J lost 10, with 11 bases in between. This CDR3 is CASSMTGVPQYF. For the CDR3, the DNA is TGTGCCAGTAGTATGACCGGGGTACCGCAGTATTTT. Variable domain in full (rest from reference TRBV19 and TRBJ2-3): DGGITQSPKYLFRKEGQNVTLSCEQNLNHDAMYWYRQDPGQGLRLIYYSQIVNDFQKGDIAEGYSVSREKKESFPLTVTSAQKNPTAFYLCASSMTGVPQYFGPGTRLTVL.

J is TRBJ1-2 and V is TRBV10-3; D unresolved. CDR3 size: 12 residues. The germline gives CDR1 ENHRY, CDR2 SYGVKD. Trimming shortened V by 10 bases and J by 3 bases, and 12 bases separated the two germline ends. The CDR3 loop is CATSWGDYGYTF. In nucleotides, the CDR3 is TGTGCCACCTCATGGGGTGACTATGGCTACACCTTC.

The V and J genes are TRBV7-2 and TRBJ2-2, with D possibly TRBD2 on 5 matching bases. Germline loops: CDR1 SGHTA, CDR2 FQGNSA. The CDR3 is 16 residues long. Deletions cut 2 bases from V and 1 base from J, with 11 bases between. The CDR3 DNA sequence: TGTGCCAGCAGCTTACAATTGGACTGGAACACCGGGGAGCTGTTTTTT. This sequence encodes CASSLQLDWNTGELFF.

This sequence joins TRBV5-1 and TRBJ2-2; 11 bases fit TRBD1. V gave up 5 bases and J gave up 6 bases; unmatched junction bases: 6. Germline-derived CDR1 and CDR2 are SGHRS and YFSETQ. CDR3 length equals 15 residues. The CDR3 reads CASSNRTGGPGELFF. The CDR3 DNA follows: TGCGCCAGCAGTAATAGGACAGGGGGCCCCGGGGAGCTGTTTTTT.

The rearrangement links TRBV5-6 to TRBJ2-3; TRBD2 matches at 7 bases. Germline loops: CDR1 SGHDT, CDR2 YYEEEE. The CDR3 consists of 16 residues. Trimming cost V 0 bases and J 4 bases; bases outside gene matches: 8. In DNA, the CDR3 is TGTGCCAGCAGCTTGGGGCTTAGCGGGTCTTCAGATACGCAGTATTTT. Its translation: CASSLGLSGSSDTQYF. The variable domain in full, completed from reference TRBV5-6 and TRBJ2-3, reads DAGVTQSPTHLIKTRGQQVTLRCSPKSGHDTVSWYQQALGQGPQFIFQYYEEEERQRGNFPDRFSGHQFPNYSSELNVNALLLGDSALYLCASSLGLSGSSDTQYFGPGTRLTVL.

This clone appeared a single time. J is TRBJ2-3 and V is TRBV7-9, with D unclear. Per germline, CDR1 SEHNR and CDR2 FQNEAQ (reference sequence). With 1 base removed from V and 2 bases from J, the gap between germline ends came to 7 bases. The length of the CDR3 is 14 residues. The DNA of the CDR3 is TGTGCCAGCAGCTTAGGCCCTCCCACAGATACGCAGTATTTT. Translation gives CASSLGPPTDTQYF.

The chain carries TRBV19 and TRBJ1-5; unclear D gene. The CDR3 loop spans 22 amino acids. CDR1 and CDR2 (germline): LNHDA, SQIVND (reference sequence). V was cut by 2 bases and J by 4 bases, with 33 bases left in between. CDR3 sequence (DNA): TGTGCCAGTAGTATATTCCCCCGGGAGGTCGGCAGGTCCTACTCTCGAAATCAGCCCCAGCATTTT. Its translation: CASSIFPREVGRSYSRNQPQHF.

This chain links TRBV19 with TRBJ2-7; D unclear. The length of the CDR3 is 15 residues. Germline values: CDR1 LNHDA, CDR2 SQIVND (reference sequence). Trimming cost V 4 bases and J 6 bases, with 19 bases left between them. The CDR3 loop reads CASSSGGLGRLEQYF. The CDR3 coding sequence is TGTGCCAGTAGTAGTGGTGGTTTGGGTAGGCTCGAGCAGTACTTC.

About this clone itself: Other DNA sequences in the same sample also yield this CDR3. V gene TRBV19 combines with J gene TRBJ1-5; maybe TRBD1 (6 bases). The germline gives CDR1 LNHDA, CDR2 SQIVND (reference sequence). V was clipped by 2 bases and J by 4 bases, with 12 bases between them. The CDR3 sequence is 15 residues long. The CDR3, as DNA: TGTGCCAGTAGTATACGCGGGCAGGGGAATCAGCCCCAGCATTTT. Translating it yields CASSIRGQGNQPQHF.

The chain uses TRBV27 and TRBJ1-1, with 12 bases that match TRBD1. The CDR3 has 17 amino acids. From germline, CDR1 is MNHEY and CDR2 SMNVEV (reference sequence). V gave up 8 bases and J gave up 5 bases; unmatched junction bases: 15. The CDR3 spells CASHRGGTGGWRTEAFF. For the CDR3, the DNA is TGTGCCAGCCATAGGGGTGGGACAGGGGGCTGGAGGACTGAAGCTTTCTTT.

The chain recombines TRBV5-1 with TRBJ2-1; TRBD1 agrees at 8 bases. The CDR3 covers 15 residues. The J segment lost 6 bases and the V segment lost 4 bases, leaving 9 bases of the junction unmatched. CDR1 is SGHRS and CDR2 is YFSETQ in the germline V gene. The DNA for the CDR3 is TGCGCCAGCAGCCCGATCGGGACAGGAGGCAATGAGCAGTTCTTC. Amino acid sequence: CASSPIGTGGNEQFF.

This chain joins TRBV6-1 and TRBJ1-6, with TRBD1 matching 7 bases. The junction had 4 bases not matched to a gene; V was cut back by 6 bases and J by 5 bases. This CDR3 comprises 14 residues. CDR1 and CDR2 (germline): MNHNS, SASEGT. The CDR3 DNA is TGTGCCAGCAGGGTCACAGGGGATAATTCACCCCTCCACTTT. This sequence encodes CASRVTGDNSPLHF.

The V gene is TRBV6-6, the J gene TRBJ1-2, with TRBD1 as a possible D gene (6 bases). The CDR3 sequence is 13 residues long. The V end was cut by 7 bases, the J end by 4 bases, with 13 bases between. From germline, CDR1 is MNHNY and CDR2 SVGAGI (reference sequence). CDR3 DNA: TGTGCCAGCACCTCAGGGGCTGGCTATGGCTACACCTTC. It codes for CASTSGAGYGYTF.

Turning to this clone: The identical CDR3 is also encoded by other nucleotide sequences in the sample. The chain employs TRBV19 and TRBJ1-1; TRBD1 aligns across 7 bases. The V gene end was trimmed by 4 bases and the J gene end by 0 bases; junction bases not matched to a gene: 2. There are 14 residues in the CDR3. CDR1 and CDR2 from the germline V gene are LNHDA and SQIVND (reference sequence). In nucleotides, the CDR3 is TGTGCCAGTAGTACTCAGGGGGTGAACACTGAAGCTTTCTTT. The encoded protein is CASSTQGVNTEAFF.

The chain uses TRBV28 and TRBJ1-2; 9 bases are shared with TRBD1. CDR1 is MDHEN, CDR2 SYDVKM, per germline. V was pared by 0 bases and J by 3 bases, with 5 bases of the junction left unmatched. The CDR3 runs 16 residues. The CDR3 region is CASSLWDRGSHYGYTF. The CDR3 DNA sequence: TGTGCCAGCAGTTTATGGGACAGGGGATCCCACTATGGCTACACCTTC.

The CDR3 DNA is TGTGCCAGCAGTTGGACAGGGATGGAGAAGGAAGCTTTCTTT. Translated, it gives CASSWTGMEKEAFF. The chain has TRBV27 and TRBJ1-1; TRBD1 aligns across 8 bases. Germline V gene sequence: CDR1 MNHEY, CDR2 SMNVEV (reference sequence). The CDR3 extends over 14 amino acids. V lost 4 bases and J lost 8; bases outside the gene matches: 9.

The chain carries TRBV13 and TRBJ2-3; TRBD2 might be the D (5 bases). This CDR3 comprises 15 residues. Germline V gives CDR1 PRHDT, CDR2 FYEKMQ (reference sequence). V was cut by 2 bases and J by 5 bases, with 14 bases left in between. This CDR3 is CASSLRRPAGDTQYF. The CDR3 DNA reads TGTGCCAGCAGCTTAAGAAGGCCGGCGGGAGATACGCAGTATTTT.

V and J are TRBV6-5 and TRBJ2-1; 7 nucleotides align to TRBD2. V was pared by 6 bases and J by 4 bases, with 3 bases of the junction left unmatched. CDR3 length: 13 residues. From germline, CDR1 is MNHEY and CDR2 SVGAGI. CDR3 in amino acids: CASSMGLYNEQFF. DNA of the CDR3: TGTGCCAGCAGCATGGGACTATACAATGAGCAGTTCTTC.